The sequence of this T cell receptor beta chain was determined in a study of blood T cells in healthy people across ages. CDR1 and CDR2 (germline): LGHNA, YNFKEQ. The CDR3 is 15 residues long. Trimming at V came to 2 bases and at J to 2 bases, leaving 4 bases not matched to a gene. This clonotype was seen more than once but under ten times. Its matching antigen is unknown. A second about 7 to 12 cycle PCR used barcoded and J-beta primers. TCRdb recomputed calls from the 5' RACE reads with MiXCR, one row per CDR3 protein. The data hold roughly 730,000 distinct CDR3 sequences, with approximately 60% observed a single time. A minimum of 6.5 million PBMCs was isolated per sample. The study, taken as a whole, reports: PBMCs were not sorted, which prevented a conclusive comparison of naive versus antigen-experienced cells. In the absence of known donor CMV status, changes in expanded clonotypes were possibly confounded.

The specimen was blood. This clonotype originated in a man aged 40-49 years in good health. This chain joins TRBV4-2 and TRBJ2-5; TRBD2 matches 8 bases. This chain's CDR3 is CASSQNSGVQETQYF. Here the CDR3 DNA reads TGTGCCAGCAGCCAAAATAGCGGGGTTCAAGAGACCCAGTACTTC.